These T cell receptor beta chains were read from a single sample in a study of blood T cell repertoires in COVID-19. The assay was immunoSEQ multiplex PCR, and TCRdb's table has in-frame clones only and misses some. The data hold 85,000 to 95,000 clones, with roughly 91% observed a single time. Material for sequencing was peripheral blood. The source is a woman aged 80 or over with acute or convalescent COVID-19. CDR3s leave out the opening cysteine and the closing phenylalanine or tryptophan. The size field is filled for only some rows; it gives once, few, many or a size class.

>.|TRBV19|TRBJ1-5
ASSITSGAPQH
>.|TRBV19|TRBJ2-1
ASSIGRGYNEQF
>.|TRBV2|TRBJ2-2
ASSPSGTGELF
>.|TRBV6-5|TRBJ2-2
ASRRTGATGELF
>.|TRBV9|TRBJ2-2
ASSVRLGVGELF
>.|TRBV9|TRBJ2-1
ASSAGLGEQF
>.|TRBV7-9|TRBJ2-3
ASHPGVTDTQY
>.|TRBV14|TRBJ2-1
ASSYQYGSRLFNEQF
>.|TRBV7-3|TRBJ2-3
ASSLMGRASGGTDTQY
>.|TRBV14|TRBJ2-1
ASSHRGTTSGRGEQF
>.|TRBV5-1|TRBJ1-2
ASSLRPTVGYT
>.|TRBV18|TRBJ2-3
ASSPQQGFTDTQY
>once|TRBV18|TRBJ1-1
ASSPLTEGTEAF
>.|TRBV30|TRBJ1-2
AWSEGGPYGYT
>.|TRBV5-4|TRBJ1-2
ASSDPGQGATGYT
>.|TRBV27|TRBJ1-1
ASSFSGMNTEAF
>.|TRBV19|TRBJ2-1
ASSPRGYEQF
>.|TRBV7-9|TRBJ1-2
ASSLSQGHYGYT
>once|TRBV2|TRBJ2-1
ASSGLAGVYNEQF
>.|TRBV30|TRBJ1-1
AWSVLGGSAEAF
>.|TRBV7-9|TRBJ1-6
ASSLETYTDRVNSPLH
>.|TRBV9|TRBJ2-3
ASSVGGAASTDTQY
>.|TRBV15|TRBJ1-2
ATSRGSYGYT
>.|TRBV4-3|TRBJ1-2
ASSQEGTVDNYGYT
>.|TRBV18|TRBJ1-6
ASSPGFGDSPLH
>.|TRBV10-2|TRBJ2-7
ASSDPLAGAWKY
>once|TRBV5-6|TRBJ2-5
ASSLRLAGRETQY
>once|TRBV7-9|TRBJ2-2
ASSSGQGAGELF
>.|TRBV11-2|TRBJ2-7
ASSLDGLAGVAYEQY
>.|TRBV5-1|TRBJ1-1
ASRRSSGIEAF
>.|TRBV7-9|TRBJ1-4
ASSSGTTYEKLF
>.|TRBV19|TRBJ2-7
ASSISWGENSYEQY
>.|TRBV2|TRBJ1-1
ASSETSGSEAF
>.|TRBV6-2/TRBV6-3|TRBJ2-1
ASSAWGPSYNEQF
>.|TRBV6-5|TRBJ1-4
ASSHRQGNEKLF
>.|TRBV2|TRBJ2-2
ASLAQGTGELF
>.|TRBV5-6|TRBJ1-1
ASSPGRTGGVAF
>once|TRBV7-9|TRBJ2-5
ASSLGQAQETQY
>.|TRBV19|TRBJ2-3
ASSPRDRGRTDTQY
>.|TRBV29-1|TRBJ1-5
SVARGANQPQH
>.|TRBV13|TRBJ2-1
ASSLAGGSYNEQF
>.|TRBV11-1|TRBJ2-1
ASSLRELSGNEQF
>once|TRBV9|TRBJ2-1
ASSVAGQGVDEQF
>.|TRBV19|TRBJ1-5
ASSPRPTGTGVNQPQH
>.|TRBV5-5|TRBJ1-4
ASSSGTGSPNEKLF